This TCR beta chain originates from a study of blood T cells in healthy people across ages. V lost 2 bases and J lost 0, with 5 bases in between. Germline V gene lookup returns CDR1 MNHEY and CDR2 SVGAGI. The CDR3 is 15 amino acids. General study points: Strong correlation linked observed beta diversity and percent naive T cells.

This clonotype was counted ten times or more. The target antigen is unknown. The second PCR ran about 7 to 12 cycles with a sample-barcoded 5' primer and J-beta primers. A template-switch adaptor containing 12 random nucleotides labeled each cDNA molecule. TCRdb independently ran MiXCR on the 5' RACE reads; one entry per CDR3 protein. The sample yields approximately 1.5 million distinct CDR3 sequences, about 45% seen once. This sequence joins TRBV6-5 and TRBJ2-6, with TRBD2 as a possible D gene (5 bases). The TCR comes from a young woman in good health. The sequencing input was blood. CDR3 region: CASSYRGSGANVLTF. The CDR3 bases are TGTGCCAGCAGTTACCGGGGCTCTGGGGCCAACGTCCTGACTTTC.